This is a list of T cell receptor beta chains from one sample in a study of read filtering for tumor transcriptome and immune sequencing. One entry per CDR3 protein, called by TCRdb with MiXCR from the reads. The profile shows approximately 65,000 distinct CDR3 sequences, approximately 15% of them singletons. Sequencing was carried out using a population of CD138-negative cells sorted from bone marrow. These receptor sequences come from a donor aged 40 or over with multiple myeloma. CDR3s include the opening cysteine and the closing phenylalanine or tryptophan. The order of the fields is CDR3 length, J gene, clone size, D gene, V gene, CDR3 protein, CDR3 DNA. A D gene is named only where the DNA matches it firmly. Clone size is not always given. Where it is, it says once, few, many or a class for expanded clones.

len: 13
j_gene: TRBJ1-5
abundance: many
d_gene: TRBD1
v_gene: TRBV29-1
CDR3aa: CSVDRGQIWPQHF
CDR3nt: TGCAGCGTTGACAGGGGGCAGATATGGCCCCAGCATTTT

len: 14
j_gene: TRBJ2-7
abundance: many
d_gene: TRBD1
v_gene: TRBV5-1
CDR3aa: CASSWDRYSYEQYF
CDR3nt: TGCGCCAGCAGCTGGGACAGGTATTCCTACGAGCAGTACTTC

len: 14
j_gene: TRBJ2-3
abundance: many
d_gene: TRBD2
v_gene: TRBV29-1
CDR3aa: CSAGSSGARDTQYF
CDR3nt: TGCAGCGCTGGGTCTAGCGGTGCGCGGGATACGCAGTATTTT

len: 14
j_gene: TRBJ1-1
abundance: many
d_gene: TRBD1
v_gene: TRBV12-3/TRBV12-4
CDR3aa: CASNPGQGDTEAFF
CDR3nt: TGTGCCAGCAACCCGGGACAGGGGGACACTGAAGCTTTCTTT

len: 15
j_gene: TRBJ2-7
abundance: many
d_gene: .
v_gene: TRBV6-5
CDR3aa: CASSYSSGPTYEQYF
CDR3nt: TGTGCCAGCAGTTACTCTTCGGGGCCAACCTACGAGCAGTACTTC

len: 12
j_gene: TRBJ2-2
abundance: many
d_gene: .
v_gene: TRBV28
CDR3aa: CASSPLAGELFF
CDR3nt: TGTGCCAGCAGCCCTCTCGCCGGGGAGCTGTTTTTT

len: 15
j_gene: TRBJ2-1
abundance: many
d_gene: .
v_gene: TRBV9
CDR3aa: CASSVVGGSYNEQFF
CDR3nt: TGTGCCAGCAGCGTAGTCGGGGGCTCCTACAATGAGCAGTTCTTC

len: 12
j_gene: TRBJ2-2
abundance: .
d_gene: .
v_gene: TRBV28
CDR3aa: CASSRHTGELFF
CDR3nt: TGTGCCAGCAGTCGACACACCGGGGAGCTGTTTTTT

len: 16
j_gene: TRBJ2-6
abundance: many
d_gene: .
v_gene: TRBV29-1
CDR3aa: CSVETDWTSGANVLTF
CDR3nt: TGCAGCGTTGAGACAGATTGGACCTCTGGGGCCAACGTCCTGACTTTC

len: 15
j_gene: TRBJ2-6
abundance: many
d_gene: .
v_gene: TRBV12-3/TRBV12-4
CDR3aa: CASSPKGAGANVLTF
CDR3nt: TGTGCCAGCAGCCCAAAAGGGGCCGGGGCCAACGTCCTGACTTTC

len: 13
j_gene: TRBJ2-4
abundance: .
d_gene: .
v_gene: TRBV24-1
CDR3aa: CATSEVNGNIQYF
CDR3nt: TGTGCCACCAGTGAAGTGAACGGAAACATTCAGTACTTC

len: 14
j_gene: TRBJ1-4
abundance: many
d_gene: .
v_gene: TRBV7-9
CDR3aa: CASSDTGFNEKLFF
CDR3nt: TGTGCCAGCAGCGATACAGGGTTCAATGAAAAACTGTTTTTT

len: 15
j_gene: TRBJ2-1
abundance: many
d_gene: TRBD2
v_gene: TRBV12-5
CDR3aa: CASGLGLAGAWEQFF
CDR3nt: TGTGCTAGTGGTTTGGGACTAGCGGGAGCCTGGGAGCAGTTCTTC

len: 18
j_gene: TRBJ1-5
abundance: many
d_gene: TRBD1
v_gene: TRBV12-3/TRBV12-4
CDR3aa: CASSGTGGANPSNQPQHF
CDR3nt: TGTGCCAGCAGTGGGACAGGGGGCGCAAACCCAAGCAATCAGCCCCAGCATTTT

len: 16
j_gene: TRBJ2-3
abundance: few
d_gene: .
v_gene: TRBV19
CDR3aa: CASSRPAGQTTDTQYF
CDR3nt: TGTGCCAGTAGTCGACCTGCGGGACAGACCACAGATACGCAGTATTTT

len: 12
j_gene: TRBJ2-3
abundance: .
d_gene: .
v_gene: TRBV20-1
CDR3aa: CSAPSWADTQYF
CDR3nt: TGCAGTGCCCCAAGTTGGGCAGATACGCAGTATTTT

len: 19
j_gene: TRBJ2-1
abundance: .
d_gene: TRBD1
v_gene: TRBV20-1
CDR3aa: CSAKTGGEYDFGPYNEQLF
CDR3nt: TGCAGCGCTAAAACAGGGGGCGAGTATGATTTTGGCCCATACAATGAGCAGCTCTTC

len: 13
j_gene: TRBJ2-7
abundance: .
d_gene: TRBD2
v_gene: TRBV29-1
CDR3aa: CSVEGRTSSEQYF
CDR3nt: TGCAGCGTTGAGGGGCGGACTAGCTCCGAGCAGTACTTC

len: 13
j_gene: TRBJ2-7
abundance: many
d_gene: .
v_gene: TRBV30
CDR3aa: CAWVKTVTYEQYF
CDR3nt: TGTGCCTGGGTTAAGACAGTTACCTACGAGCAGTACTTC

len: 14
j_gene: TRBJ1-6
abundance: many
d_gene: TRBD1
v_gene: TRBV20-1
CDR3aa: CSAKMTGNGSPLHF
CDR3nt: TGCAGTGCCAAGATGACAGGGAATGGCTCACCCCTCCACTTT

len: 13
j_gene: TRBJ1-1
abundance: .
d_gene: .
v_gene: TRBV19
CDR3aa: CATSSTGRDEAFF
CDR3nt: TGTGCCACTTCGTCGACAGGCCGAGACGAAGCTTTCTTT

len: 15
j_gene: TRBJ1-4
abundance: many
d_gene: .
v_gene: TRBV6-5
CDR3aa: CASSTGGPADEKLFF
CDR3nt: TGTGCCAGCAGTACGGGGGGTCCGGCGGATGAAAAACTGTTTTTT

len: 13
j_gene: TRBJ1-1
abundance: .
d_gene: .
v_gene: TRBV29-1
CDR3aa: CSVSGGPTTEAFF
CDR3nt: TGCAGCGTTAGCGGGGGGCCCACCACTGAAGCTTTCTTT

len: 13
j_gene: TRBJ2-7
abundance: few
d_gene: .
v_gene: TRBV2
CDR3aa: CASKPPPPREQYF
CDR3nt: TGTGCCAGCAAACCTCCCCCTCCTAGGGAGCAGTACTTC

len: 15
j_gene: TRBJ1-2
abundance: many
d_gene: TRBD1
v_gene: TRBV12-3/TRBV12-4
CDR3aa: CASIKRQGANYGYTF
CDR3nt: TGTGCCAGCATCAAAAGGCAGGGGGCTAACTATGGCTACACCTTC

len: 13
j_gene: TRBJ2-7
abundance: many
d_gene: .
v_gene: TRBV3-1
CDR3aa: CASSQGDGYEQYF
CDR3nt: TGTGCCAGCAGCCAAGGGGACGGCTACGAGCAGTACTTC

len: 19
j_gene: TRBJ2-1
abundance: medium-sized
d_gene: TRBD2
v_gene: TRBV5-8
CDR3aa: CASSLGTRVLAGGLNEQFF
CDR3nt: TGTGCCAGCAGCCTTGGTACTAGGGTACTAGCGGGAGGTTTAAATGAGCAGTTCTTC

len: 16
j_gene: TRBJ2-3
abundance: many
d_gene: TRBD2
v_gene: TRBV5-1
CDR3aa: CASSPTPGLGGDTQYF
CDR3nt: TGCGCCAGCAGCCCAACACCGGGACTAGGGGGAGATACGCAGTATTTT

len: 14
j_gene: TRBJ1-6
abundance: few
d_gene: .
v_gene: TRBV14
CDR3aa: CASSQAGNNSPLHF
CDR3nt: TGTGCCAGCAGCCAGGCAGGGAATAATTCACCCCTCCACTTT

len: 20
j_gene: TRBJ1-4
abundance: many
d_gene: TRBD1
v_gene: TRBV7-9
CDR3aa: CASSLGSVMDRDRTNEKLFF
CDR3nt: TGTGCCAGCAGCTTAGGCAGTGTGATGGACAGGGATCGAACTAATGAAAAACTGTTTTTT

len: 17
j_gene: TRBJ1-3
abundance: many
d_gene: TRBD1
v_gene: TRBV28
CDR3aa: CASLAWTGDPSGNTIYF
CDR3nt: TGTGCCTCCCTAGCCTGGACAGGGGATCCCTCTGGAAACACCATATATTTT

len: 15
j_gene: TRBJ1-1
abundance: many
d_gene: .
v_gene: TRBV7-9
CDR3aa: CASSLVTGMNTEAFF
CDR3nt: TGTGCCAGCAGCTTAGTTACGGGAATGAACACTGAAGCTTTCTTT

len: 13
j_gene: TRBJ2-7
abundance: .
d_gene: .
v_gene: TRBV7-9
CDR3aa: CACSLHSYYVQYF
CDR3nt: TGTGCCTGCAGTCTTCACAGTTACTACGTGCAGTACTTC

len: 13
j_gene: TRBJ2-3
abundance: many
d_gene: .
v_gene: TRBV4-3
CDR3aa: CASSHSSTDTQYF
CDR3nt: TGCGCCAGCAGCCATTCTAGCACAGATACGCAGTATTTT

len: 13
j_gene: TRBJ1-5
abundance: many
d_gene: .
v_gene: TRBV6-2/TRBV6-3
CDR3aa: CASSYGGFQPQHF
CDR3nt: TGTGCCAGCAGTTACGGCGGGTTCCAACCCCAGCATTTT

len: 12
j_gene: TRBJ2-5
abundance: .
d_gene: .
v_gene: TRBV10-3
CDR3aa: CAISEYQETQYF
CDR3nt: TGTGCCATCAGTGAGTACCAAGAGACCCAGTACTTC

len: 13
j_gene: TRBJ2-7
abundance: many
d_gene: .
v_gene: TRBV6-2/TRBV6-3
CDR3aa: CASRVTRSYEQYF
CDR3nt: TGTGCCAGCAGAGTGACTAGATCCTACGAGCAGTACTTC

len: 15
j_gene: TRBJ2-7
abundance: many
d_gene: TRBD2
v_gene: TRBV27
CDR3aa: CASSLSRTGGHEQYF
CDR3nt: TGTGCCAGCAGTTTATCGAGGACGGGGGGACACGAGCAGTACTTC

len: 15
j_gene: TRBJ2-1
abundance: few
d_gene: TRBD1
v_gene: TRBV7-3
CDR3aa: CASSPPGQGYSEQFF
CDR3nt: TGTGCCAGCAGCCCTCCGGGACAGGGATATTCCGAGCAGTTCTTC

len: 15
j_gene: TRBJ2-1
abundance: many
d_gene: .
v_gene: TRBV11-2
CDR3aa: CASSLEREWAHEQFF
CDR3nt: TGTGCCAGCAGCTTAGAGAGGGAGTGGGCCCATGAGCAGTTCTTC

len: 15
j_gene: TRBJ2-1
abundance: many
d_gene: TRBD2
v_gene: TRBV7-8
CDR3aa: CASSFRLAADNEQFF
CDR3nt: TGTGCCAGCAGCTTCAGACTAGCGGCAGACAATGAGCAGTTCTTC

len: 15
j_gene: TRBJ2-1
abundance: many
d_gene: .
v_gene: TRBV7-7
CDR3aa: CASSKTSTAYNEQFF
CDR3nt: TGTGCTAGCAGCAAAACTAGTACGGCCTACAATGAGCAGTTCTTC